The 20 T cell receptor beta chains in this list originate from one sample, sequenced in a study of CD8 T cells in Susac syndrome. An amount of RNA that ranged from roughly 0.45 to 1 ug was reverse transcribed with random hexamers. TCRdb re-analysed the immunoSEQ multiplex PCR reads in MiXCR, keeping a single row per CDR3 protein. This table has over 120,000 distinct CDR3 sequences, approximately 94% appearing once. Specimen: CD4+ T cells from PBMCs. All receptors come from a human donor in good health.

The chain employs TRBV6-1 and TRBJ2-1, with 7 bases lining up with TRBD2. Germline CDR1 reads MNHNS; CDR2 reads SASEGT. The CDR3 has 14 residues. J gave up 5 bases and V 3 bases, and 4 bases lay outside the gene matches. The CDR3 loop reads CASSEGGYDNEQFF. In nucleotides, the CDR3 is TGTGCCAGCAGTGAGGGAGGGTACGACAATGAGCAGTTCTTC.

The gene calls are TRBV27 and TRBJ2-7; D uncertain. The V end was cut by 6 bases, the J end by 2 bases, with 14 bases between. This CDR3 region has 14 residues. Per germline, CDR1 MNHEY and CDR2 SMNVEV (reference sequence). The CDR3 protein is CASSVGMLTYEQYF. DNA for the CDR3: TGTGCCAGCAGCGTAGGGATGCTCACCTACGAGCAGTACTTC.

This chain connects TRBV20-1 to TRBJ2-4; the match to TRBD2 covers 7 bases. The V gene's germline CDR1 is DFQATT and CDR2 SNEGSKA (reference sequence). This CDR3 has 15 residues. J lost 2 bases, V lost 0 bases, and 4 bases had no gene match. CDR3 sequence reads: CSARDFGRSKNIQYF. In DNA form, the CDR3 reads TGCAGTGCTAGAGATTTCGGGAGGTCCAAAAACATTCAGTACTTC.

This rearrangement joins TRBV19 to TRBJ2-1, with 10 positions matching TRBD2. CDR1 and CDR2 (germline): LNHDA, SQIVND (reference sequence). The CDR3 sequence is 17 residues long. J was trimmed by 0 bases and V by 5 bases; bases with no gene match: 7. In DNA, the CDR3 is TGTGCCAGTAGTCCGTATAGCGGGGGGAGCTCCTACAATGAGCAGTTCTTC. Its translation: CASSPYSGGSSYNEQFF.

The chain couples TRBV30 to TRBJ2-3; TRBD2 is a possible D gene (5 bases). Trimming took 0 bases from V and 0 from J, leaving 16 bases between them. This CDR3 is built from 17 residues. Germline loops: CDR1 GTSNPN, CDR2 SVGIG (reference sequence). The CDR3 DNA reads TGTGCCTGGAGTGTACTTAGGAGGCGACCTAGCACAGATACGCAGTATTTT. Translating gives CAWSVLRRRPSTDTQYF.

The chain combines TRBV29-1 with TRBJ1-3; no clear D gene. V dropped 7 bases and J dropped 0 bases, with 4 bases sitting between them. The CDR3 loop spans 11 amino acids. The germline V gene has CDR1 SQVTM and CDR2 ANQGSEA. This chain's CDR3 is CSGHSGNTIYF. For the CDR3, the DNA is TGCAGCGGCCACTCTGGAAACACCATATATTTT.

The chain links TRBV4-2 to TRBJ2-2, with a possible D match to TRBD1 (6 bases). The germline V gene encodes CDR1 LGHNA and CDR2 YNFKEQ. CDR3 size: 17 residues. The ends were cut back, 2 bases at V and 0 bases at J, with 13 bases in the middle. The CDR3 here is CASSQRVGGPNTGELFF. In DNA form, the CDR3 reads TGTGCCAGCAGCCAACGTGTTGGGGGCCCGAACACCGGGGAGCTGTTTTTT.

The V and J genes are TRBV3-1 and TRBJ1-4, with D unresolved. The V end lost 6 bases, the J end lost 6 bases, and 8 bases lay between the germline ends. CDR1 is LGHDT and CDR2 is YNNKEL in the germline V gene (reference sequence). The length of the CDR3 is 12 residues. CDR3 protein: CASSQSDEKLFF. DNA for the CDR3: TGTGCCAGCAGTCAATCGGATGAAAAACTGTTTTTT.

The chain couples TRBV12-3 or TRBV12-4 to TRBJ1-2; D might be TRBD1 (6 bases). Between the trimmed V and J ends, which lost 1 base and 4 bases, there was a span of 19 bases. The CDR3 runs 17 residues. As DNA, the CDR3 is TGTGCCAGCAGTTTAGGCTCTCCAGGGGCCCTAACCTATGGCTACACCTTC. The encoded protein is CASSLGSPGALTYGYTF.

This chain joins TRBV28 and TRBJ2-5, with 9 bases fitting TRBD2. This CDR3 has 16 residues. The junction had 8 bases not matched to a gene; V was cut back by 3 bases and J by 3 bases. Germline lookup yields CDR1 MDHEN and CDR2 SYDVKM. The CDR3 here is CASSLWAGGPKETQYF. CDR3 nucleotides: TGTGCCAGCAGTTTGTGGGCGGGAGGGCCGAAAGAGACCCAGTACTTC.

CDR3 protein: CASRGHYTGELFF. The DNA of the CDR3 is TGTGCCAGTAGGGGACATTACACCGGGGAGCTGTTTTTT. The chain has TRBV19 and TRBJ2-2; D is perhaps TRBD1 (6 bases). Germline assignment: CDR1 LNHDA and CDR2 SQIVND (reference sequence). The CDR3 has 13 residues. V lost 6 bases and J lost 3, with 8 bases in between.

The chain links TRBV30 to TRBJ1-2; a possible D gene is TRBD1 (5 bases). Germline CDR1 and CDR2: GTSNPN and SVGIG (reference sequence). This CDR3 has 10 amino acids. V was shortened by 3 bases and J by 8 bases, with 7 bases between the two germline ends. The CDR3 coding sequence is TGTGCCTGGAGGAAGGGGGGCTACACCTTC. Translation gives CAWRKGGYTF.

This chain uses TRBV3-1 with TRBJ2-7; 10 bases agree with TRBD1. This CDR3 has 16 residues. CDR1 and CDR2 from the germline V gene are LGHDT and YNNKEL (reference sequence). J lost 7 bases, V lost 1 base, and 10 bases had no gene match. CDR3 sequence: CASSQGVAGQGREQYF. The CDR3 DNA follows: TGTGCCAGCAGCCAAGGAGTAGCGGGACAGGGGCGTGAGCAGTACTTC.

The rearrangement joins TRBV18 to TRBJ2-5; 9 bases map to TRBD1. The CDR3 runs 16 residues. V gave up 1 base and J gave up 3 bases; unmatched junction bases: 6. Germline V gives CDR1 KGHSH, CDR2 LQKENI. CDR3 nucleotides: TGTGCCAGCTCACCACTCAGACAGGGGGAGGAAGAGACCCAGTACTTC. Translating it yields CASSPLRQGEEETQYF.

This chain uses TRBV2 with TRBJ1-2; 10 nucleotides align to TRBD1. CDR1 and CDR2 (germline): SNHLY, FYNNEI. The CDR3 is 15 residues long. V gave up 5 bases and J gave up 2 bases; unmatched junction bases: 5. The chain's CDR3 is CASSIRDRGNYGYTF. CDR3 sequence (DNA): TGTGCCAGCAGTATAAGGGACAGGGGCAACTATGGCTACACCTTC. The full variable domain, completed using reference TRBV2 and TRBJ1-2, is EPEVTQTPSHQVTQMGQEVILRCVPISNHLYFYWYRQILGQKVEFLVSFYNNEISEKSEIFDDQFSVERPDGSNFTLKIRSTKLEDSAMYFCASSIRDRGNYGYTFGSGTRLTVV.

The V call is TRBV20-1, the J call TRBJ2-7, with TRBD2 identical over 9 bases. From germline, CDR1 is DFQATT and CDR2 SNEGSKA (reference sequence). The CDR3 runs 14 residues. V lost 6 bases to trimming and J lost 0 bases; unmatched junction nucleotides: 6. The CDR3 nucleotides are TGCAGTGCCACCTTAGCGGGAGTCTCCTACGAGCAGTACTTC. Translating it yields CSATLAGVSYEQYF.

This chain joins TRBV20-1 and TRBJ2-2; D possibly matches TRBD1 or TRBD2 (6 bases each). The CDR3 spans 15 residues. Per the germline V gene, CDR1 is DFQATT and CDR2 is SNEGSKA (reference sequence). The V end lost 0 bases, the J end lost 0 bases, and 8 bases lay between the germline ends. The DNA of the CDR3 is TGCAGTGCTAGAGAGGGGGGCCCGAACACCGGGGAGCTGTTTTTT. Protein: CSAREGGPNTGELFF.

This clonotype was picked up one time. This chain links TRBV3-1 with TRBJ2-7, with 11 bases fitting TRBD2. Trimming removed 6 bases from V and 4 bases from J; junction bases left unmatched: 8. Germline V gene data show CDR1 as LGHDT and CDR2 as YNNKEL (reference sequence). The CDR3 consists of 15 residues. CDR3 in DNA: TGTGCCAGCAGTGAGATAGCGGGAGGGCCGTACGAGCAGTACTTC. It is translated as CASSEIAGGPYEQYF.

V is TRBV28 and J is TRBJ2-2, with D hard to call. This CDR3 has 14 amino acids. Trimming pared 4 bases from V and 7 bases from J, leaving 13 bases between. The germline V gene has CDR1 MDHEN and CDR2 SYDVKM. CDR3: CASSSWTGSGELFF. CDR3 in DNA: TGTGCCAGCAGTTCCTGGACGGGCAGCGGGGAGCTGTTTTTT.

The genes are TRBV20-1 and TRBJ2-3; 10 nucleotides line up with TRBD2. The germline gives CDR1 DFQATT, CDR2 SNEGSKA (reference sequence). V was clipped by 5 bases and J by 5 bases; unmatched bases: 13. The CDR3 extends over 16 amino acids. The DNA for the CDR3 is TGCAGTGCTCGGAAAGCACTAGCGGGGACGGGAGATACGCAGTATTTT. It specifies CSARKALAGTGDTQYF.